The sequence of this T cell receptor beta chain was determined in a study of CD8 T cells in ankylosing spondylitis. The study's findings and limits: Certain motif variants had earlier appeared in reactive arthritis synovial fluid and blood. Researchers reportedly found disease-linked clones significantly enriched in matched ankylosing spondylitis synovial fluid. One TCR beta motif, made up of under ten highly homologous variants, appeared characteristic of ankylosing spondylitis blood.

From the 5' RACE reads, TCRdb called clonotypes with MiXCR, one entry per CDR3 protein. The repertoire has a few hundred thousand distinct CDR3 sequences, more than 20% of them found once; the top ten carry about 17%. The CDR3 has 16 residues. The germline CDR1 and CDR2 sequences are DFQATT and SNEGSKA (reference sequence). Germline trimming cut 0 bases from V and 1 base from J; bases unmatched to any gene: 4. This clonotype has only a few counts. Antigen specificity is unknown. The rearrangement links TRBV20-1 to TRBJ2-3; 10 nucleotides align to TRBD2. This clonotype was obtained from a male donor with ankylosing spondylitis. Sequenced material: blood, either unsorted or a sorted T cell fraction (not recorded which). CDR3 region: CSARDTTSGGTDTQYF. The CDR3, as DNA: TGCAGTGCTAGAGATACCACTAGCGGGGGCACAGATACGCAGTATTTT.